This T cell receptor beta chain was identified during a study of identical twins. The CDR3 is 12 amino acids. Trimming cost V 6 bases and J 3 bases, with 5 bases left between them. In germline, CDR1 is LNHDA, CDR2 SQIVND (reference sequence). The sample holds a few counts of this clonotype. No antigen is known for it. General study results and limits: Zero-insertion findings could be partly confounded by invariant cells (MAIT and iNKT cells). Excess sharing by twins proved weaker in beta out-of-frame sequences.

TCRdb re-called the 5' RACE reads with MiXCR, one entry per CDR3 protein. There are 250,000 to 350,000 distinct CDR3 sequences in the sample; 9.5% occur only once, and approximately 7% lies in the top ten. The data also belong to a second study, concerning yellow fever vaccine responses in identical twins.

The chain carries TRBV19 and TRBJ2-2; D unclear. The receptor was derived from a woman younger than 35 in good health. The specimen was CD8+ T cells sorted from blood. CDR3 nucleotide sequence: TGTGCCAGTAGCAGACACACCGGGGAGCTGTTTTTT. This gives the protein CASSRHTGELFF.